This T cell receptor beta chain was captured by sequencing in a study of CD8 T cells in ankylosing spondylitis. This clonotype was detected once. Its antigen remains unidentified. The ends were cut back, 5 bases at V and 5 bases at J, with 12 bases in the middle. The CDR3 has 13 amino acids. Per germline, CDR1 SNHLY and CDR2 FYNNEI. General study points: Blood from ankylosing spondylitis patients appeared to carry a characteristic eight-variant TCR beta motif. In peripheral blood, disease-linked CD8+ clones occurred at relatively low frequencies.

Quantitative 5'-RACE with molecular barcodes produced the TCR beta libraries. TCRdb itself ran the 5' RACE reads through MiXCR, one entry per CDR3 protein. The repertoire has around 890,000 distinct CDR3 sequences, approximately 12% of them found once; the top ten carry about 0.49%. The chain uses TRBV2 and TRBJ1-2, with no clear D. The sequencing input was blood, either unsorted or a sorted T cell fraction (not recorded which). This sequence originates from a male donor with ankylosing spondylitis. The CDR3 DNA follows: TGTGCCAGCAGTCAAGTGCGGTCTTATGGCTACACCTTC. As protein: CASSQVRSYGYTF.